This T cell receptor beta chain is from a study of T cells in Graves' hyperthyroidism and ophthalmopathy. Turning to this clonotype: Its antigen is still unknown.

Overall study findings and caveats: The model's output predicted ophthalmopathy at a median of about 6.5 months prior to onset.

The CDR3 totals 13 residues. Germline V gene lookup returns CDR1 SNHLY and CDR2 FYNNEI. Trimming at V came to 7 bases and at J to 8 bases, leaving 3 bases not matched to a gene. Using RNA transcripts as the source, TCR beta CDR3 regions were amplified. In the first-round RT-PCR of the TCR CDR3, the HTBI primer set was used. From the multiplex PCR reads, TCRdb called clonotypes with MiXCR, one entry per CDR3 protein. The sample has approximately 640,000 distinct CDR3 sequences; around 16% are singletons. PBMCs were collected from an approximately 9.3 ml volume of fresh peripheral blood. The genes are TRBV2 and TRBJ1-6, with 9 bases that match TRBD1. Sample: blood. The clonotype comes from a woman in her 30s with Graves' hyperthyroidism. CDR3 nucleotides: TGTGCCAGCATGGGACAGGGTGATTCACCCCTCCACTTT. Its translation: CASMGQGDSPLHF.